The 29 T cell receptor beta chains below all came from one sample that was sequenced in a study of breast tumors, draining lymph nodes, adjacent tissues. TCRdb itself ran the multiplex PCR reads through MiXCR, one entry per CDR3 protein. The sample lists 20,000 to 25,000 distinct CDR3 sequences, about 50% occurring once. Input material: breast tumor tissue. Every receptor here comes from a female donor with breast cancer. Some clones in this sample may be carry-over from other donors' samples.

The chain couples TRBV20-1 to TRBJ2-1, with 10 nucleotides matching TRBD2. The germline V gene has CDR1 DFQATT and CDR2 SNEGSKA (reference sequence). The CDR3 contains 17 residues. The junction had 5 bases not matched to a gene; V was cut back by 0 bases and J by 0 bases. Here the CDR3 reads CSARDSSGGSSYNEQFF. CDR3 nucleotide sequence: TGCAGTGCTAGAGATTCTAGCGGGGGCAGCTCCTACAATGAGCAGTTCTTC.

This clonotype was recorded at least ten times. The chain uses TRBV30 and TRBJ2-1; no clear D. Trimming removed 4 bases from V and 0 bases from J, with 13 bases in between. The CDR3 consists of 15 residues. CDR1 is GTSNPN, CDR2 SVGIG, per germline (reference sequence). CDR3 loop: CAWIGGKSSYNEQFF. CDR3 sequence (DNA): TGTGCCTGGATTGGTGGGAAAAGCTCCTACAATGAGCAGTTCTTC.

This clonotype showed up many times. This chain links TRBV6-2 or TRBV6-3 with TRBJ2-7; 7 bases line up with TRBD1. Trimming at V came to 4 bases and at J to 6 bases, leaving 12 bases not matched to a gene. The germline V gene has CDR1 MNHEY and CDR2 SVGEGT. The CDR3 covers 15 residues. For the CDR3, the DNA is TGTGCCAGCAGTTTCGGACAGGTCCCTCTCTCCGAGCAGTACTTC. Its translation is CASSFGQVPLSEQYF.

In its sample, this clonotype was seen many times. This may arise from a read error, as a much more abundant clone is one base away. The CDR3 DNA reads as TGTGCCAGCAGTCACCCAGGGGCCCCTTTCTATGGCTACACCTTC. Encoded protein: CASSHPGAPFYGYTF. This chain connects TRBV6-1 to TRBJ1-2, with D maybe TRBD1 (6 bases). The V end was cut by 5 bases, the J end by 4 bases, with 17 bases between. There are 15 residues in the CDR3. CDR1 and CDR2 from the germline V gene are MNHNS and SASEGT.

V gene TRBV30 combines with J gene TRBJ1-2, with 10 bases identical to TRBD1. V lost 1 base to trimming and J lost 5 bases; unmatched junction nucleotides: 10. Germline V gene data show CDR1 as GTSNPN and CDR2 as SVGIG (reference sequence). The CDR3 has 16 residues. CDR3 sequence (DNA): TGTGCCTGGAGTGCGGGACAGGGGTTCGGAAATTATGGCTACACCTTC. It is translated as CAWSAGQGFGNYGYTF.

The J gene is TRBJ2-1, the V gene TRBV10-1; 8 nucleotides agree with TRBD2. Germline V lookup: CDR1 WNHNN, CDR2 SYGVQD (reference sequence). The trim removed 4 bases at V and 3 bases at J, leaving 8 bases unmatched. There are 16 residues in the CDR3. The CDR3 coding sequence is TGCGCCAGCAGTGGAGGCATGGGACTAGGCTACAATGAGCAGTTCTTC. Residues: CASSGGMGLGYNEQFF.

The chain is built from TRBV29-1 and TRBJ2-7; 8 bases fit TRBD1. Unmatched junction bases numbered 10, after V lost 3 bases and J lost 0 bases. The CDR3 totals 16 residues. Germline values: CDR1 SQVTM, CDR2 ANQGSEA. The CDR3 loop is CSVDRGRTGSSYEQYF. The CDR3 DNA reads TGCAGCGTTGATCGGGGTCGGACAGGGAGCTCCTACGAGCAGTACTTC.

This clonotype appeared many times. This chain links TRBV6-1 with TRBJ2-5, with a tentative D call TRBD2 (5 bases). Germline values: CDR1 MNHNS, CDR2 SASEGT. CDR3 length: 12 residues. V was pared by 6 bases and J by 4 bases, with 9 bases between. CDR3 bases: TGTGCCAGCAGCGTCGAGGGAGAGACCCAGTACTTC. As protein: CASSVEGETQYF.

The rearrangement links TRBV10-3 to TRBJ2-7; 10 bases agree with TRBD2. This CDR3 is 15 amino acids long. Germline values: CDR1 ENHRY, CDR2 SYGVKD. Unmatched junction bases numbered 5, after V lost 6 bases and J lost 0 bases. CDR3 sequence: CAIRRTSGLSYEQYF. CDR3 DNA sequence: TGTGCCATCAGAAGGACTAGCGGTCTCTCCTACGAGCAGTACTTC.

J is TRBJ1-5 and V is TRBV5-1; a possible D gene is TRBD1 (5 bases). The germline V gene has CDR1 SGHRS and CDR2 YFSETQ. The V end lost 3 bases, the J end lost 6 bases, and 10 bases lay between the germline ends. CDR3 length: 13 amino acids. This chain's CDR3 is CASSYAGPQPQHF. DNA of the CDR3: TGCGCCAGCAGCTATGCGGGACCTCAGCCCCAGCATTTT.

V and J are TRBV19 and TRBJ2-5, with no clear D. Germline V gene sequence: CDR1 LNHDA, CDR2 SQIVND (reference sequence). The V gene lost 1 base and the J gene lost 5 bases, with 11 bases spanning the gap. The CDR3 has 14 amino acids. Here the CDR3 DNA reads TGTGCCAGTAGTATAGGTTCCGTGGGGGAGACCCAGTACTTC. Its translation is CASSIGSVGETQYF. Full variable domain (missing parts from reference TRBV19 and TRBJ2-5): DGGITQSPKYLFRKEGQNVTLSCEQNLNHDAMYWYRQDPGQGLRLIYYSQIVNDFQKGDIAEGYSVSREKKESFPLTVTSAQKNPTAFYLCASSIGSVGETQYFGPGTRLLVL.

Relative to its sample, this clonotype is medium-sized (0.01 to 0.1%). The chain combines TRBV15 with TRBJ2-3; D unclear. The V end was cut by 0 bases, the J end by 2 bases, with 9 bases between. Germline V lookup: CDR1 LNHNV, CDR2 YYDKDF (reference sequence). The CDR3 covers 15 residues. Here the CDR3 DNA reads TGTGCCACCAGCAGAGATCTGACTCTCACAGATACGCAGTATTTT. Its translation: CATSRDLTLTDTQYF.

J is TRBJ2-7 and V is TRBV5-6; D is uncertain. Germline V gene lookup returns CDR1 SGHDT and CDR2 YYEEEE. Trimming took 4 bases from V and 5 from J, leaving 16 bases between them. This CDR3 has 14 residues. CDR3 nucleotides: TGTGCCAGCAGCCCCGACCCTGAGTCCGACGAGCAGTACTTC. Translated, it gives CASSPDPESDEQYF.

This sequence joins TRBV5-5 and TRBJ2-3; TRBD2 agrees at 16 bases. Losses at the gene ends were 5 bases for V and 5 bases for J; bases not matched to a gene: 14. The germline V gene has CDR1 SGHKS and CDR2 YYEKEE (reference sequence). The length of the CDR3 is 19 residues. DNA for the CDR3: TGTGCCAGCAGAACTAAACCGGGACTAGCGGGAGGGCCTGAAGATACGCAGTATTTT. It translates to CASRTKPGLAGGPEDTQYF.

This clonotype was picked up many times. The genes are TRBV28 and TRBJ2-7; 9 nucleotides align to TRBD2. V lost 5 bases, J lost 6 bases, and 8 bases stayed unmatched. The CDR3 length is 14 residues. In germline, CDR1 is MDHEN, CDR2 SYDVKM. In DNA form, the CDR3 reads TGTGCCAGCAGTACTTTAGCGGGAGTTATCGAGCAGTACTTC. This encodes CASSTLAGVIEQYF.

In this sample, this clonotype turned up many times. The V gene is TRBV10-2, the J gene TRBJ2-7; D uncertain. Germline loops: CDR1 WSHSY, CDR2 SAAADI. Trimming removed 6 bases from V and 3 bases from J, with 6 bases in between. The CDR3 sequence is 11 residues long. The CDR3 nucleotides are TGCGCCAGCAGGGCTAACTACGAGCAGTACTTC. Protein sequence: CASRANYEQYF.

The J gene is TRBJ2-7, the V gene TRBV20-1, with 10 positions matching TRBD1. J lost 0 bases, V lost 2 bases, and 7 bases had no gene match. The CDR3 contains 16 residues. Germline loops: CDR1 DFQATT, CDR2 SNEGSKA (reference sequence). The CDR3 region is CSARSDGTGASYEQYF. The CDR3, as DNA: TGCAGTGCTAGATCGGACGGGACAGGGGCCTCCTACGAGCAGTACTTC.

This clonotype was seen at least ten times. This sequence joins TRBV5-5 and TRBJ1-2; D not resolved. The CDR3 has 14 residues. Trimming shortened V by 1 base and J by 13 bases, and 20 bases separated the two germline ends. The germline CDR1 and CDR2 sequences are SGHKS and YYEKEE (reference sequence). DNA of the CDR3: TGTGCCAGCAGCTTGAGCCTGCTTCAGCGGGGTAGCACCTTC. Translation: CASSLSLLQRGSTF.

Ten or more counts support this clonotype. The V and J genes are TRBV30 and TRBJ2-7; 8 nucleotides match TRBD2. The ends lost 2 bases at V and 3 bases at J; junction bases unmatched: 9. Germline lookup yields CDR1 GTSNPN and CDR2 SVGIG (reference sequence). The CDR3 runs 15 residues. For the CDR3, the DNA is TGTGCCTGGAGTCCTACGCGGCTAGCGGGCTACGAGCAGTACTTC. Residues: CAWSPTRLAGYEQYF.

As concerns this clonotype: This clone may be a read error of a much larger clone one base away. The chain uses TRBV13 and TRBJ1-1; unclear D gene. Germline values: CDR1 PRHDT, CDR2 FYEKMQ (reference sequence). This CDR3 contains 13 residues. V was pared by 9 bases and J by 2 bases, with 13 bases between. This chain's CDR3 is CASMDRENTEAFF. CDR3 nucleotide sequence: TGTGCCAGTATGGATCGTGAAAACACTGAAGCTTTCTTT. Complete variable domain (other parts from reference TRBV13 and TRBJ1-1): AAGVIQSPRHLIKEKRETATLKCYPIPRHDTVYWYQQGPGQDPQFLISFYEKMQSDKGSIPDRFSAQQFSDYHSELNMSSLELGDSALYFCASMDRENTEAFFGQGTRLTVV.

The chain is built from TRBV2 and TRBJ1-2; 10 bases fit TRBD1. V gave up 3 bases and J gave up 4 bases; unmatched junction bases: 2. Germline V gives CDR1 SNHLY, CDR2 FYNNEI. The CDR3 length is 14 residues. CDR3: CASSDGQGGYGYTF. DNA of the CDR3: TGTGCCAGCAGTGATGGACAGGGGGGCTATGGCTACACCTTC.

The chain couples TRBV19 to TRBJ1-2, with 10 bases identical to TRBD1. CDR1 LNHDA and CDR2 SQIVND come from the germline V gene (reference sequence). This CDR3 is built from 17 residues. With V trimmed by 3 bases and J by 2 bases, 9 bases remained unmatched. The CDR3 protein is CASSMDLDRGKNYGYTF. DNA of the CDR3: TGTGCCAGTAGTATGGACTTGGACAGGGGGAAGAACTATGGCTACACCTTC.

This clonotype was counted ten times or more. The chain has TRBV4-3 and TRBJ2-3; 11 bases fit TRBD1. V shed 1 base and J 5 bases; nucleotides not matched to a gene: 5. CDR1 LGHNA and CDR2 YSLEER come from the germline V gene. This CDR3 region has 16 residues. The CDR3 protein is CASSQVPGQGEDTQYF. The CDR3 nucleotides are TGCGCCAGCAGCCAAGTTCCGGGACAGGGGGAAGATACGCAGTATTTT.

V usage is TRBV14 and J usage is TRBJ2-2; maybe TRBD1 (5 bases). This CDR3 is built from 14 residues. Between the trimmed V and J ends, which lost 11 bases and 1 base, there was a span of 14 bases. Germline-derived CDR1 and CDR2 are SGHDN and FVKESK. CDR3 sequence: CAGRQGVNTGELFF. The CDR3 DNA reads as TGTGCCGGCCGCCAAGGGGTGAACACCGGGGAGCTGTTTTTT.

The chain employs TRBV20-1 and TRBJ2-5, with D perhaps matching TRBD2 (7 bases). From germline, CDR1 is DFQATT and CDR2 SNEGSKA (reference sequence). Trimming left V 6 bases short and J 9 bases short, with 17 bases between. The CDR3 length is 12 residues. CDR3 protein: CSAGGPGEAQYF. In nucleotides, the CDR3 is TGCAGTGCCGGGGGGCCCGGGGAGGCCCAGTACTTC.

The J gene is TRBJ2-7, the V gene TRBV20-1; 9 bases align to TRBD2. V dropped 5 bases and J dropped 3; count of bases not matched to a gene: 5. Germline CDR1 and CDR2: DFQATT and SNEGSKA (reference sequence). CDR3 length equals 13 residues. CDR3 protein: CSAQAGGVYEQYF. Here the CDR3 DNA reads TGCAGTGCTCAAGCGGGAGGAGTCTACGAGCAGTACTTC.

Note on this clonotype: The CDR3 ends on some other residue instead of the conserved phenylalanine or tryptophan, so this is likely a read error. The chain combines TRBV11-1 with TRBJ2-1; D gene uncertain. This CDR3 spans 13 amino acids. From germline, CDR1 is SGHAT and CDR2 FQDESV (reference sequence). The V gene lost 5 bases and the J gene lost 10 bases, with 15 bases spanning the gap. The CDR3 DNA reads as TGTGCCAGCAGCCTCGGACGGTTCTGGGAGCAGTTCTCC. This encodes CASSLGRFWEQFS.

This clonotype is labeled as medium-sized. V usage is TRBV5-5 and J usage is TRBJ2-1; 13 bases are a match to TRBD2. The germline CDR1 and CDR2 sequences are SGHKS and YYEKEE (reference sequence). Germline trimming cut 2 bases from V and 9 bases from J; bases unmatched to any gene: 2. This CDR3 is 14 amino acids long. The CDR3 loop is CASSFGTSGTEQFF. The CDR3 region has the DNA TGTGCCAGCAGCTTCGGGACTAGCGGGACTGAGCAGTTCTTC.

The chain couples TRBV20-1 to TRBJ1-4; perhaps TRBD1 as D (5 bases). The CDR3 has 15 residues. The V gene's germline CDR1 is DFQATT and CDR2 SNEGSKA (reference sequence). V was pared by 4 bases and J by 0 bases, with 12 bases between. CDR3 sequence reads: CSAIDSLATNEKLFF. In nucleotides, the CDR3 is TGCAGTGCTATCGACAGCCTTGCAACTAATGAAAAACTGTTTTTT.